The 32 T cell receptor beta chains in this list originate from one sample, sequenced in a study of CD8 T cells in ankylosing spondylitis. Study findings and constraints: A TCR beta motif of eight highly homologous variants appeared characteristic of ankylosing spondylitis blood.

No antigen has been assigned to these receptors. TCRdb called the 5' RACE reads again in MiXCR, with one record for every CDR3 protein. The sample records some 200,000 distinct CDR3 sequences, more than 5.5% being singletons. Sequencing used blood, either unsorted or a sorted T cell fraction (not recorded which). These receptors were collected from a male donor with ankylosing spondylitis.

This clonotype was seen a few times. The chain links TRBV27 to TRBJ2-1; 7 bases align to TRBD2. CDR1 is MNHEY, CDR2 SMNVEV, per germline (reference sequence). The V segment lost 3 bases and the J segment 4 bases; nucleotides outside the gene matches: 3. The CDR3 is made up of 14 amino acids. The CDR3 reads CASSFGRSYNEQFF. For the CDR3, the DNA is TGTGCCAGCAGTTTCGGGAGGTCGTACAATGAGCAGTTCTTC.

In this sample, this clonotype turned up many times. The chain carries TRBV7-8 and TRBJ2-5, with D tentatively TRBD2 (5 bases). The CDR3 consists of 15 residues. CDR1 and CDR2 from the germline V gene are SGHVS and FQNEAQ. V was cut by 3 bases and J by 2 bases, with 13 bases left in between. The CDR3 region has the DNA TGTGCCAGCAGCTTTCTTCCGGGAAAGCAAGAGACCCAGTACTTC. Translation: CASSFLPGKQETQYF.

This clonotype was seen many times. The chain employs TRBV20-1 and TRBJ1-5, with D uncertain. There are 14 residues in the CDR3. Trimming removed 1 base at V and 4 bases at J, with 11 bases between. CDR1 DFQATT and CDR2 SNEGSKA come from the germline V gene (reference sequence). The CDR3 DNA follows: TGCAGTGCTAGAGCGGGCGGAACAAATCAGCCCCAGCATTTT. Translated: CSARAGGTNQPQHF.

This clonotype has at least ten counts. The chain employs TRBV4-1 and TRBJ2-7, with a tentative D call TRBD2 (5 bases). Germline values: CDR1 MGHRA, CDR2 YSYEKL. Trimming shortened V by 0 bases and J by 4 bases, and 16 bases separated the two germline ends. The CDR3 contains 16 residues. The CDR3 DNA reads as TGCGCCAGCAGCCAAGATCGAAGCCCTAGCAGGTACGAGCAGTACTTC. Its translation: CASSQDRSPSRYEQYF.

This chain uses TRBV6-2 or TRBV6-3 with TRBJ1-1; no clear D gene. From germline, CDR1 is MNHEY and CDR2 SVGEGT. Trimming shortened V by 3 bases and J by 3 bases, and 8 bases separated the two germline ends. CDR3 length: 13 residues. CDR3 in DNA: TGTGCCAGCAGTTATAGCAGCTACACTGAAGCTTTCTTT. Translated, it gives CASSYSSYTEAFF.

In its sample, this clonotype was seen many times. V usage is TRBV9 and J usage is TRBJ2-3; D gene unclear. CDR1 is SGDLS and CDR2 is YYNGEE in the germline V gene. The CDR3 totals 13 residues. Trimming stripped 3 bases from V and 14 bases from J, with 19 bases between. The CDR3 protein is CASSAPGHDTPYF. DNA of the CDR3: TGTGCCAGCAGCGCACCAGGCCACGACACCCCGTATTTT.

The chain uses TRBV6-5 and TRBJ2-7; maybe TRBD1 (5 bases). The germline gives CDR1 MNHEY, CDR2 SVGAGI. This CDR3 comprises 15 residues. Trimming shortened V by 0 bases and J by 4 bases, and 13 bases separated the two germline ends. CDR3 in DNA: TGTGCCAGCAGTTACTCCCCAGGGTTTGGGTACGAGCAGTACTTC. As protein: CASSYSPGFGYEQYF.

In this sample, this clonotype turned up a few times. This chain connects TRBV20-1 to TRBJ2-3, with D perhaps being TRBD1 or TRBD2 (5 bases each). The CDR3 is 15 residues long. Per germline, CDR1 DFQATT and CDR2 SNEGSKA (reference sequence). V lost 6 bases and J lost 7, with 23 bases in between. This CDR3 reads CSAPRDSLPGNTQYF. The CDR3, as DNA: TGCAGTGCCCCCCGCGACAGCTTACCCGGGAATACGCAGTATTTT.

As regards this clonotype: The junction and the germline gene differ at one end; a read error may be behind it. The V gene is TRBV15, the J gene TRBJ1-3; no clear D gene. Germline V gene data show CDR1 as LNHNV and CDR2 as YYDKDF (reference sequence). The CDR3 contains 16 residues. The CDR3 protein is CSTSTRTFRSGNTIYF. CDR3 nucleotides: TGTTCCACCAGCACCCGGACTTTCCGCTCTGGAAACACCATATATTTT.

The table lists this clonotype with many counts. The chain uses TRBV2 and TRBJ1-1, with no clear D. Between the trimmed V and J ends, which lost 9 bases and 3 bases, there was a span of 17 bases. The CDR3 is made up of 14 amino acids. Germline loops: CDR1 SNHLY, CDR2 FYNNEI. The CDR3 region is CARTRTPVDTEAFF. The CDR3 nucleotides are TGTGCCAGAACAAGGACCCCTGTAGACACTGAAGCTTTCTTT.

The sample holds many counts of this clonotype. This chain connects TRBV6-2 or TRBV6-3 to TRBJ2-2; D is possibly TRBD1 (6 bases). This CDR3 comprises 14 residues. V lost 10 bases and J lost 0, with 12 bases in between. Germline lookup yields CDR1 MNHEY and CDR2 SVGEGT. As DNA, the CDR3 is TGTGCCAACCCGGGACACCCGAACACCGGGGAGCTGTTTTTT. This translates into CANPGHPNTGELFF.

The sample holds many counts of this clonotype. CDR3 coding DNA: TGCGCCAGCAGCCCTAAAGATATCTCTGGAAACACCATATATTTT. Its translation is CASSPKDISGNTIYF. The rearrangement joins TRBV4-3 to TRBJ1-3; D is unresolved. V lost 4 bases, J lost 0 bases, and 10 bases lay in between. CDR1 is LGHNA, CDR2 YSLEER, per germline. The CDR3 contains 15 residues.

This clonotype occurred many times. This chain joins TRBV6-2 or TRBV6-3 and TRBJ1-2; 7 nucleotides agree with TRBD1. The trim removed 7 bases at V and 3 bases at J, leaving 11 bases unmatched. The CDR3 is 15 residues long. Germline values: CDR1 MNHEY, CDR2 SVGEGT. In nucleotides, the CDR3 is TGTGCCAGCAATAAGGACAGGAGCGACTACTATGGCTACACCTTC. It is translated as CASNKDRSDYYGYTF.

This chain joins TRBV7-6 and TRBJ2-7; 13 nucleotides match TRBD2. Germline V CDR1 and CDR2: SGHVS, FNYEAQ. The CDR3 is 18 residues long. V trimming: 5 bases; J trimming: 4 bases; junction bases outside the gene matches: 14. DNA of the CDR3: TGTGCCAGCAGCAAACTAGCGGGGGGGAAATTAACTTTTTACGAGCAGTACTTC. Translating it yields CASSKLAGGKLTFYEQYF.

This clonotype showed up many times. This chain links TRBV20-1 with TRBJ2-1; TRBD2 agrees at 7 bases. The germline gives CDR1 DFQATT, CDR2 SNEGSKA (reference sequence). This CDR3 comprises 15 residues. With V trimmed by 1 base and J by 3 bases, 6 bases remained unmatched. CDR3 region: CSARVWWEGYNEQFF. The CDR3 nucleotides are TGCAGTGCTAGAGTTTGGTGGGAGGGCTACAATGAGCAGTTCTTC.

This clonotype has more than one count but fewer than ten. The chain employs TRBV5-6 and TRBJ2-4; D ambiguous. Germline V gene sequence: CDR1 SGHDT, CDR2 YYEEEE. The CDR3 consists of 14 residues. The V gene lost 4 bases and the J gene lost 5 bases, with 13 bases spanning the gap. The CDR3 DNA reads TGTGCCAGCAGCGAGGCAATTCCCCAAAACATTCAGTACTTC. Its protein is CASSEAIPQNIQYF.

This clonotype was counted many times. The chain is built from TRBV27 and TRBJ2-1; 10 bases map to TRBD2. After removal of 5 bases from V and 4 bases from J, the junction contained 5 bases not matched to a gene. Germline V gene lookup returns CDR1 MNHEY and CDR2 SMNVEV (reference sequence). There are 15 residues in the CDR3. The CDR3 DNA reads as TGTGCCAGCAGTAGAGGGACTAGCGTGTACAATGAGCAGTTCTTC. Its translation: CASSRGTSVYNEQFF.

In this sample, this clonotype turned up many times. The genes are TRBV29-1 and TRBJ2-1; 8 bases fit TRBD1. Germline V gene data show CDR1 as SQVTM and CDR2 as ANQGSEA. V shed 4 bases and J 3 bases; nucleotides not matched to a gene: 5. The CDR3 extends over 14 amino acids. DNA for the CDR3: TGCAGCGTTGGGGGGACAGGACTCTACAATGAGCAGTTCTTC. It yields the protein CSVGGTGLYNEQFF.

This clonotype was counted once. This clone may be a read error of a much larger clone one base away. This chain uses TRBV25-1 with TRBJ2-3; tentatively, D is TRBD1 (5 bases). Per the germline V gene, CDR1 is MGHDK and CDR2 is SYGVNS. The germline V and J ends were trimmed by 3 bases and 3 bases, with 22 bases remaining between them. This CDR3 comprises 18 residues. The CDR3 sequence is CASSEPLDIKGWTDTQYF. The CDR3 DNA follows: TGTGCCAGCAGTGAGCCCCTGGACATAAAAGGTTGGACAGATACGCAGTATTTT.

V is TRBV12-3 or TRBV12-4 and J is TRBJ2-1; 11 positions agree with TRBD1. J lost 8 bases, V lost 2 bases, and 5 bases had no gene match. There are 15 residues in the CDR3. CDR3: CASSLRDRGLHEQFF. The CDR3, as DNA: TGTGCCAGCAGTTTAAGGGACAGGGGGTTGCATGAGCAGTTCTTC.

This clonotype was observed many times. The J gene is TRBJ2-1, the V gene TRBV14, with a tentative D call TRBD2 (6 bases). Germline CDR1 reads SGHDN; CDR2 reads FVKESK. Trimming pared 4 bases from V and 4 bases from J, leaving 20 bases between. The CDR3 runs to 17 residues. As DNA, the CDR3 is TGTGCCAGCAGCCTTCGTAAGCGGGCGCCATTGTACAATGAGCAGTTCTTC. This sequence encodes CASSLRKRAPLYNEQFF.

This clonotype came up many times. The V call is TRBV7-9, the J call TRBJ2-2; D uncertain. Germline V gene sequence: CDR1 SEHNR, CDR2 FQNEAQ (reference sequence). The length of the CDR3 is 14 residues. Between the trimmed V and J ends, which lost 3 bases and 4 bases, there was a span of 9 bases. CDR3 loop: CASSFDPLTGELFF. The CDR3 bases are TGTGCCAGCAGCTTCGACCCACTCACCGGGGAGCTGTTTTTT.

This clonotype was observed a few times. The chain carries TRBV11-2 and TRBJ2-7; unclear D gene. Trimming cost V 4 bases and J 7 bases, with 20 bases left between them. Germline V gene lookup returns CDR1 SGHAT and CDR2 FQNNGV. The length of the CDR3 is 15 residues. CDR3 sequence: CASSSWATNLREQYF. Here the CDR3 DNA reads TGTGCCAGCAGCTCTTGGGCAACAAACCTGCGGGAGCAGTACTTC.

This clonotype came up a few times. The chain employs TRBV7-9 and TRBJ2-1, with 14 bases lining up with TRBD2. The CDR3 has 19 amino acids. V shed 0 bases, J shed 5 bases, and the junction held 9 bases outside the gene matches. Germline V CDR1 and CDR2: SEHNR, FQNEAQ (reference sequence). CDR3 nucleotides: TGTGCCAGCAGCTTAGCGCGGGGGACTAGCGGGAGTAACCACAATGAGCAGTTCTTC. Its protein product is CASSLARGTSGSNHNEQFF.

This clonotype was counted many times. The DNA of the CDR3 is TGTGCCAGCAGCACGGACGGTGAGCAGTTCTTC. Amino acids: CASSTDGEQFF. This chain connects TRBV7-9 to TRBJ2-1; no firm D call. Germline V gene lookup returns CDR1 SEHNR and CDR2 FQNEAQ (reference sequence). Trimming took 5 bases from V and 9 from J, leaving 8 bases between them. The CDR3 runs to 11 residues.

This clonotype was seen repeatedly, ten times or more. This chain links TRBV20-1 with TRBJ2-7; D remains unclear. V lost 1 base and J lost 2, with 12 bases in between. There are 14 residues in the CDR3. CDR1 DFQATT and CDR2 SNEGSKA come from the germline V gene (reference sequence). The CDR3 is CSARVDNAPYEQYF. CDR3 in DNA: TGCAGTGCTAGAGTTGATAATGCCCCCTACGAGCAGTACTTC.

This clonotype was counted many times. The chain is built from TRBV5-1 and TRBJ1-1, with D possibly matching TRBD1 (5 bases). Deletions cut 5 bases from V and 4 bases from J, with 18 bases between. The CDR3 length is 15 residues. Germline V lookup: CDR1 SGHRS, CDR2 YFSETQ. CDR3 residues: CASSPGGVGFTEAFF. CDR3 sequence (DNA): TGCGCCAGCAGTCCGGGGGGGGTTGGCTTCACTGAAGCTTTCTTT.

In this sample, this clonotype turned up a few times. This chain joins TRBV10-2 and TRBJ2-3; 9 bases fit TRBD2. V lost 3 bases to trimming and J lost 1 base; unmatched junction nucleotides: 2. The CDR3 covers 15 residues. CDR1 and CDR2 from the germline V gene are WSHSY and SAAADI. The CDR3 nucleotides are TGCGCCAGCAGTGAAGCGGGAGGACGCACAGATACGCAGTATTTT. The encoded protein is CASSEAGGRTDTQYF.

This clonotype was picked up many times. The genes are TRBV9 and TRBJ2-7; no definite D call. The V gene lost 3 bases and the J gene lost 7 bases, with 20 bases spanning the gap. This CDR3 is 15 amino acids long. CDR1 SGDLS and CDR2 YYNGEE come from the germline V gene. CDR3 sequence reads: CASSAHKGRNLEQYF. The CDR3 coding sequence is TGTGCCAGCAGCGCCCACAAAGGACGGAACCTTGAGCAGTACTTC.

The chain combines TRBV27 with TRBJ2-1, with 11 bases matching TRBD2. V shed 5 bases and J 4 bases; nucleotides not matched to a gene: 13. This CDR3 spans 18 amino acids. Germline CDR1 and CDR2: MNHEY and SMNVEV (reference sequence). The CDR3 nucleotides read TGTGCCAGCAGTCGTCGAGAGGCTAGCGGGAGGTTATACAATGAGCAGTTCTTC. This translates into CASSRREASGRLYNEQFF.

This clonotype was seen a few times. The chain joins TRBV20-1 to TRBJ1-1, with 8 bases matching TRBD1. V shed 5 bases, J shed 1 base, and the junction held 3 bases outside the gene matches. Per germline, CDR1 DFQATT and CDR2 SNEGSKA (reference sequence). The CDR3 is 13 amino acids. Written as DNA, the CDR3 is TGCAGTGCTCGGGACAGGTGGAACACTGAAGCTTTCTTT. The encoded protein is CSARDRWNTEAFF.

V is TRBV20-1 and J is TRBJ2-1, with 7 nucleotides matching TRBD1. Germline V CDR1 and CDR2: DFQATT, SNEGSKA (reference sequence). V dropped 3 bases and J dropped 10; count of bases not matched to a gene: 18. The CDR3 length is 16 residues. CDR3 nucleotide sequence: TGCAGTGCTAGCTTACAAGGGCCTGGGACAGTTGGGGAGCAGTTCTTC. As protein: CSASLQGPGTVGEQFF.